This T cell receptor (beta chain) was found in a study of blood T cell repertoires in COVID-19. As for the study in general: From the United States, Italy and Spain came samples of acute and convalescent COVID-19. PBMCs, B-cell-depleted T cells, or T cells provided the cDNA or gDNA that made up the material.

Sequencing used immunoSEQ multiplex PCR; TCRdb keeps in-frame clones, though not all of them. This sample has tens of thousands of clones, with 86% found just once. This CDR3 spans 18 amino acids. V was shortened by 6 bases and J by 0 bases, with 18 bases between the two germline ends. Germline V gene data show CDR1 as MNHEY and CDR2 as SMNVEV (reference sequence). The origin of this receptor is a man aged 45 to 65 with active COVID-19. The sample was peripheral blood. The chain has TRBV27 and TRBJ2-6, with D perhaps matching TRBD2 (6 bases). CDR3: CASSRPGVLSSGANVLTF. Written as DNA, the CDR3 is TGTGCCAGCAGCAGACCGGGGGTCCTGAGCTCTGGGGCCAACGTCCTGACTTTC.